This T cell receptor (beta chain) was recovered during a study of blood T cell repertoires in COVID-19. Study-wide background: There were acute and convalescent COVID-19 samples, and they came from the United States, Italy and Spain.

Original handling: Estimation of nucleated cell counts relied on the amplification of reference gene primers. The protocol was immunoSEQ multiplex PCR, while the TCRdb copy is restricted to in-frame clones and leaves out a portion. That table furnishes V, J and clone size, whereas the DNA furnished D and trimming. The data contain 300,000 to 350,000 clones, 80% to 90% of them singletons. Donors were grouped by their self-reported clinical history. The V end lost 6 bases, the J end lost 4 bases, and 12 bases lay between the germline ends. Germline lookup yields CDR1 LGHDT and CDR2 YNNKEL (reference sequence). This CDR3 is 13 amino acids long.

The TCR was taken from a man younger than 45 who had recovered from COVID-19. The chain has TRBV3-1 (or the pseudogene TRBV3-2) and TRBJ1-2; D is unresolved. The material sequenced was PBMCs or T cells enriched from blood (not recorded which). The CDR3 DNA reads as TGTGCCAGCAGTCCTACAGAACTCTATGGCTACACCTTC. It is translated as CASSPTELYGYTF.